This TCR beta chain comes out of a study of CD8+CD57+ T cells in acquired aplastic anemia. Study-level background: The study obtained an average of roughly 3 ug of DNA from sorted CD4+ and CD8+ cells.

The TCR beta profiling, which covered VDJ combination and CDR3 sequence, was carried out using genomic DNA as the template. TCRdb analysed the reads with MiXCR anew, one entry per CDR3 protein. Among about 400,000 distinct CDR3 sequences listed, 65% to 80% were seen once. About this clonotype itself: Germline is not matched at one junction end, which may reflect a read error.

The CDR3 length is 15 residues. Per germline, CDR1 SEHNR and CDR2 FQNEAQ (reference sequence). The chain carries TRBV7-9 and TRBJ2-2; a possible D gene is TRBD2 (6 bases). This sequence originates from a human donor in good health, serving as a control. Sequenced input: sorted CD4+, CD8+, or CD8+CD57+ T cells (not recorded which) from PBMCs. Written as DNA, the CDR3 is TGTGCCAGCAGCTTAGCGGTTACTAGCATCGACGAGCAGTTTTTT. It codes for CASSLAVTSIDEQFF.